Below are 26 T cell receptor beta chains sequenced from a single sample in a study of T cell responses to AZD1222 COVID-19 vaccine. Assay: immunoSEQ multiplex PCR; the TCRdb copy retains only in-frame clones and omits some. The sample comprises approximately 110,000 clones, about 88% of which are singletons, and approximately 10% rests with the top ten. The starting material was peripheral blood, obtained on day 0 of AZD1222 vaccination. Every receptor here comes from an adult in good health.

This clone was recorded only once. V gene TRBV18 combines with J gene TRBJ1-5; D is possibly TRBD1 (5 bases). Germline-derived CDR1 and CDR2 are KGHSH and LQKENI. The V gene lost 2 bases and the J gene lost 7 bases, with 12 bases spanning the gap. The CDR3 totals 14 residues. CDR3 DNA sequence: TGTGCCAGCTCACCAAGGGACCGGGGACAGCCCCAGCATTTT. Its protein product is CASSPRDRGQPQHF.

The chain couples TRBV28 to TRBJ2-7; D is perhaps TRBD2 (5 bases). Germline V gene lookup returns CDR1 MDHEN and CDR2 SYDVKM. CDR3 length: 11 residues. Between the trimmed V and J ends, which lost 10 bases and 7 bases, there was a span of 14 bases. The chain's CDR3 is CATTEPGEQYF. The CDR3 DNA reads as TGTGCCACCACGGAGCCGGGGGAGCAGTACTTC.

The rearrangement uses TRBV9 and TRBJ2-7; D is unclear. The CDR3 has 12 amino acids. Germline loops: CDR1 SGDLS, CDR2 YYNGEE. V was cut by 5 bases and J by 5 bases, with 11 bases left in between. CDR3 protein: CASSEDGNEQYF. CDR3 bases: TGTGCCAGCAGTGAAGACGGAAACGAGCAGTACTTC.

V is TRBV7-9 and J is TRBJ2-5; 9 bases agree with TRBD1. The V and J ends lost 4 bases and 3 bases, in that order; junction bases with no gene match: 0. The CDR3 is 13 amino acids. Germline CDR1 and CDR2: SEHNR and FQNEAQ (reference sequence). Here the CDR3 reads CASSWDREETQYF. CDR3 coding DNA: TGTGCCAGCAGCTGGGACAGGGAAGAGACCCAGTACTTC.

This chain connects TRBV19 to TRBJ2-7; 7 bases line up with TRBD2. CDR3 length equals 13 residues. V gave up 5 bases and J gave up 5 bases; unmatched junction bases: 6. Germline CDR1 and CDR2: LNHDA and SQIVND (reference sequence). The CDR3 loop reads CASSPWGGDEQYF. Here the CDR3 DNA reads TGTGCCAGTAGTCCCTGGGGGGGTGACGAGCAGTACTTC. Based on the CDR3 plus reference TRBV19 and TRBJ2-7, the full variable domain is DGGITQSPKYLFRKEGQNVTLSCEQNLNHDAMYWYRQDPGQGLRLIYYSQIVNDFQKGDIAEGYSVSREKKESFPLTVTSAQKNPTAFYLCASSPWGGDEQYFGPGTRLTVT.

The gene calls are TRBV30 and TRBJ2-7; 9 positions agree with TRBD1. The length of the CDR3 is 16 residues. Trimming cost V 3 bases and J 3 bases; bases outside gene matches: 12. Germline assignment: CDR1 GTSNPN and CDR2 SVGIG (reference sequence). DNA for the CDR3: TGTGCCTGGAGACACCCTGACGGGACAGGGCGCTACGAGCAGTACTTC. Translating it yields CAWRHPDGTGRYEQYF.

The chain is built from TRBV7-2 and TRBJ2-1; D may be TRBD1 or TRBD2 (5 bases each). This CDR3 is built from 15 residues. In germline, CDR1 is SGHTA, CDR2 FQGNSA. The V gene lost 0 bases and the J gene lost 8 bases, with 14 bases spanning the gap. CDR3 in DNA: TGTGCCAGCAGCTTAGCAATTGCTCGGGGCCATGAGCAGTTCTTC. It translates to CASSLAIARGHEQFF.

This clone was found a few times. This chain connects TRBV6-1 to TRBJ1-2; D ambiguous. The germline gives CDR1 MNHNS, CDR2 SASEGT. The CDR3 covers 11 residues. V was pared by 2 bases and J by 2 bases, with 0 bases between. The CDR3 is CASSENYGYTF. The CDR3 coding sequence is TGTGCCAGCAGTGAAAACTATGGCTACACCTTC.

The chain has TRBV27 and TRBJ1-2; the D gene is possibly TRBD1 (5 bases). The CDR3 has 13 residues. Germline V gene sequence: CDR1 MNHEY, CDR2 SMNVEV (reference sequence). The germline V and J ends were trimmed by 4 bases and 7 bases, with 13 bases remaining between them. The CDR3 DNA reads TGTGCCAGCAGTTCGGCCAGGGTACGTGGCTACACCTTC. Amino acids: CASSSARVRGYTF.

V usage is TRBV5-4 and J usage is TRBJ2-2, with D possibly TRBD2 on 6 matching bases. The CDR3 extends over 14 amino acids. The V and J ends lost 0 bases and 6 bases respectively, with 9 bases between them. CDR1 and CDR2 (germline): SGHNT, YYREEE (reference sequence). The DNA for the CDR3 is TGTGCCAGCAGCTTGGTTGGAGGGGCCGGGGAGCTGTTTTTT. It specifies CASSLVGGAGELFF.

The V gene is TRBV28, the J gene TRBJ2-1, with D perhaps TRBD1 (6 bases). CDR1 and CDR2 (germline): MDHEN, SYDVKM. The CDR3 runs to 16 residues. Deletions cut 7 bases from V and 2 bases from J, with 18 bases between. The CDR3 region is CASNSPRHRAYNEQFF. The DNA of the CDR3 is TGTGCCAGCAACAGCCCCCGGCACAGGGCCTACAATGAGCAGTTCTTC.

The CDR3 protein is CATSSGSNSPLHF. In DNA form, the CDR3 reads TGTGCCACCAGCAGCGGGTCCAATTCACCCCTCCACTTT. V and J are TRBV15 and TRBJ1-6; no clear D gene. The CDR3 covers 13 residues. From germline, CDR1 is LNHNV and CDR2 YYDKDF (reference sequence). Trimming shortened V by 3 bases and J by 7 bases, and 7 bases separated the two germline ends. Full variable domain (missing parts from reference TRBV15 and TRBJ1-6): DAMVIQNPRYQVTQFGKPVTLSCSQTLNHNVMYWYQQKSSQAPKLLFHYYDKDFNNEADTPDNFQSRRPNTSFCFLDIRSPGLGDTAMYLCATSSGSNSPLHFGNGTRLTVT.

A single count supports this clone. This chain connects TRBV28 to TRBJ1-2; D uncertain. The CDR3 has 14 amino acids. Trimming took 3 bases from V and 2 from J, leaving 10 bases between them. Germline lookup yields CDR1 MDHEN and CDR2 SYDVKM. The CDR3 here is CASSFPHQNYGYTF. CDR3 bases: TGTGCCAGCAGTTTCCCTCACCAAAACTATGGCTACACCTTC.

This clone was recorded once. This chain connects TRBV10-3 to TRBJ2-7; TRBD1 aligns across 7 bases. Per germline, CDR1 ENHRY and CDR2 SYGVKD. CDR3 size: 16 residues. Trimming removed 6 bases from V and 3 bases from J; junction bases left unmatched: 14. Here the CDR3 reads CAISEPGQTEYYEQYF. CDR3 sequence (DNA): TGTGCCATCAGCGAACCGGGACAGACGGAGTACTACGAGCAGTACTTC.

This chain links TRBV4-1 with TRBJ1-5; no clear D gene. The length of the CDR3 is 13 residues. V was pared by 4 bases and J by 4 bases, with 8 bases between. Germline assignment: CDR1 MGHRA and CDR2 YSYEKL. Written as DNA, the CDR3 is TGCGCCAGCAGCCCGGGCGGTAATCAGCCCCAGCATTTT. It translates to CASSPGGNQPQHF.

The chain joins TRBV28 to TRBJ2-7, with a possible D match to TRBD1 (6 bases). The CDR3 totals 14 residues. Per germline, CDR1 MDHEN and CDR2 SYDVKM. Trimming stripped 2 bases from V and 6 bases from J, with 14 bases between. CDR3 bases: TGTGCCAGCAGTTTAACAGGGATGGGCGGCGAGCAGTACTTC. Protein product: CASSLTGMGGEQYF.

The V and J genes are TRBV5-1 and TRBJ1-2; 8 bases agree with TRBD1. CDR1 is SGHRS, CDR2 YFSETQ, per germline. The CDR3 covers 14 residues. V was pared by 0 bases and J by 4 bases, with 2 bases of the junction left unmatched. CDR3 residues: CASSLATGGYGYTF. The CDR3 region has the DNA TGCGCCAGCAGCTTGGCCACAGGGGGCTATGGCTACACCTTC.

The gene calls are TRBV19 and TRBJ1-3; D may be TRBD1 (5 bases). The germline V and J ends were trimmed by 4 bases and 2 bases, with 9 bases remaining between them. Germline values: CDR1 LNHDA, CDR2 SQIVND (reference sequence). This CDR3 is 14 amino acids long. CDR3 in DNA: TGTGCCAGTAGTAACGGGGGTACTGGAAACACCATATATTTT. Its protein is CASSNGGTGNTIYF.

The chain links TRBV29-1 to TRBJ2-5; D is possibly TRBD1 or TRBD2 (6 bases each). The CDR3 is 13 amino acids. Trimming removed 3 bases from V and 5 bases from J, with 13 bases in between. Germline CDR1 reads SQVTM; CDR2 reads ANQGSEA. The CDR3 DNA reads TGCAGCGTTGAGGTGGGGGGCGCGGAGACCCAGTACTTC. Protein sequence: CSVEVGGAETQYF. The full variable domain, with the rest looked up from reference TRBV29-1 and TRBJ2-5, is SAVISQKPSRDICQRGTSLTIQCQVDSQVTMMFWYRQQPGQSLTLIATANQGSEATYESGFVIDKFPISRPNLTFSTLTVSNMSPEDSSIYLCSVEVGGAETQYFGPGTRLLVL.

The J gene is TRBJ2-7, the V gene TRBV27; 7 bases are a match to TRBD2. V shed 4 bases and J 3 bases; nucleotides not matched to a gene: 6. The germline CDR1 and CDR2 sequences are MNHEY and SMNVEV (reference sequence). The CDR3 totals 14 residues. The CDR3 is CASSSSGKFYEQYF. The CDR3 DNA is TGTGCCAGCAGTTCTAGCGGCAAGTTCTACGAGCAGTACTTC.

V and J are TRBV5-1 and TRBJ1-5, with D maybe TRBD1 (6 bases). CDR3 length equals 14 residues. Trimming took off 1 base at V and 4 bases at J, with 9 bases between the two ends. CDR1 and CDR2 from the germline V gene are SGHRS and YFSETQ. CDR3 coding DNA: TGCGCCAGCAGCTTGACAGGGTCGAATCAGCCCCAGCATTTT. It codes for CASSLTGSNQPQHF.

The chain recombines TRBV7-2 with TRBJ2-7, with D perhaps matching TRBD1 (6 bases). The CDR3 spans 14 residues. Trimming pared 1 base from V and 3 bases from J, leaving 10 bases between. Germline lookup yields CDR1 SGHTA and CDR2 FQGNSA. CDR3 in amino acids: CASSLDRVVYEQYF. The CDR3 region has the DNA TGTGCCAGCAGCTTAGACAGGGTCGTCTACGAGCAGTACTTC.

V gene TRBV4-1 combines with J gene TRBJ2-1; D is possibly TRBD1 or TRBD2 (5 bases each). V dropped 3 bases and J dropped 3 bases, with 18 bases sitting between them. The CDR3 has 17 residues. Germline V gene data show CDR1 as MGHRA and CDR2 as YSYEKL. The CDR3 sequence: CASSQASVRDDYNEQFF. The CDR3 DNA sequence: TGCGCCAGCAGCCAGGCCTCCGTCCGGGACGACTACAATGAGCAGTTCTTC.

This sequence joins TRBV7-2 and TRBJ2-2; D is perhaps TRBD1 (5 bases). Deletions cut 3 bases from V and 4 bases from J, with 9 bases between. The CDR3 length is 14 residues. Germline lookup yields CDR1 SGHTA and CDR2 FQGNSA. For the CDR3, the DNA is TGTGCCAGCAGCTTCATGGGGCCCACCGGGGAGCTGTTTTTT. The encoded protein is CASSFMGPTGELFF.

The J gene is TRBJ2-7, the V gene TRBV7-9; D remains ambiguous. Trimming removed 2 bases from V and 2 bases from J, with 10 bases in between. CDR1 SEHNR and CDR2 FQNEAQ come from the germline V gene (reference sequence). The CDR3 length is 14 residues. In nucleotides, the CDR3 is TGTGCCAGCAGCTTAACGCAGACAACCTACGAGCAGTACTTC. Protein: CASSLTQTTYEQYF. Full variable domain (outside the CDR3, taken from reference TRBV7-9 and TRBJ2-7): DTGVSQNPRHKITKRGQNVTFRCDPISEHNRLYWYRQTLGQGPEFLTYFQNEAQLEKSRLLSDRFSAERPKGSFSTLEIQRTEQGDSAMYLCASSLTQTTYEQYFGPGTRLTVT.

This clone is a singleton in its sample. The J gene is TRBJ1-5, the V gene TRBV6-5, with D maybe TRBD1 (5 bases). CDR1 and CDR2 from the germline V gene are MNHEY and SVGAGI. The V gene lost 9 bases and the J gene lost 3 bases, with 15 bases spanning the gap. CDR3 length: 14 residues. CDR3 sequence reads: CASGGRSLNQPQHF. DNA of the CDR3: TGTGCCAGTGGGGGGAGGTCCCTCAATCAGCCCCAGCATTTT.